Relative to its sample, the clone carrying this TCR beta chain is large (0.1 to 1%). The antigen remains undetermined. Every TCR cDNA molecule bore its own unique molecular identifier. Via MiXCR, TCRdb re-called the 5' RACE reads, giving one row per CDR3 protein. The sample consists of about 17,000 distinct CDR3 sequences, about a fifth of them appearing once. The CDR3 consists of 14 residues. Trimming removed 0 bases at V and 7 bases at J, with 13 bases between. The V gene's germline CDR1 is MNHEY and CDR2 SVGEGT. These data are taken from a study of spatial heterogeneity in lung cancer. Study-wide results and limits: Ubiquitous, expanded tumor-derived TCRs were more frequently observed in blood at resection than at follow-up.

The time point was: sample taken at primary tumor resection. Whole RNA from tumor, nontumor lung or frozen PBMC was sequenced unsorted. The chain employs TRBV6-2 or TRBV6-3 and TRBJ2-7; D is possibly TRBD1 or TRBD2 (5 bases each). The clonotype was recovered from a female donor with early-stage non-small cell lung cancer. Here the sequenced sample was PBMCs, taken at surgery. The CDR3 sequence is CASSYSPGLKEQYF. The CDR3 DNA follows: TGTGCCAGCAGTTACTCCCCGGGGCTTAAGGAGCAGTACTTC.